Shown below are 10 T cell receptor beta chains from a single sample sequenced in a study of metastatic and nonmetastatic thyroid tumors. Not a single patient had been given any form of treatment at any point before undergoing thyroid surgery. TCRdb re-clonotyped the PCR reads through MiXCR. The sample shows some 28,000 clones, 20% to 30% of them seen only once. The sample consisted of blood. Receptors originate from a female donor with papillary thyroid cancer or a benign thyroid nodule (not recorded which). Some clones in this sample may be carry-over from other donors' samples.

This clone has ten or more counts. The chain links TRBV5-6 to TRBJ1-2; a possible D gene is TRBD1 (6 bases). The CDR3 runs 14 residues. Germline V gene sequence: CDR1 SGHDT, CDR2 YYEEEE. Trimming shortened V by 2 bases and J by 8 bases, and 16 bases separated the two germline ends. The CDR3: CASSFKGVVWGYTF. The CDR3, as DNA: TGTGCCAGCAGCTTCAAGGGGGTCGTCTGGGGCTACACCTTC.

In this sample, this clone turned up many times. V and J are TRBV10-3 and TRBJ2-1, with D uncertain. The CDR3 has 12 amino acids. Germline CDR1 ENHRY, CDR2 SYGVKD. Trimming stripped 0 bases from V and 5 bases from J, with 2 bases between. CDR3 protein: CAISESDNEQFF. DNA of the CDR3: TGTGCCATCAGTGAGTCGGACAATGAGCAGTTCTTC.

This clone showed up many times. The gene calls are TRBV12-3 or TRBV12-4 and TRBJ2-6; D call uncertain. The V and J ends lost 6 bases and 0 bases respectively, with 15 bases between them. The CDR3 totals 17 residues. CDR3 DNA sequence: TGTGCCAGCAGCCCGACACTCCCTCACTCTGGGGCCAACGTCCTGACTTTC. Protein sequence: CASSPTLPHSGANVLTF.

This clone came up a few times. The chain carries TRBV18 and TRBJ2-3, with D hard to call. Germline CDR1 and CDR2: KGHSH and LQKENI. The CDR3 runs 14 residues. V gave up 2 bases and J gave up 1 base, with 7 bases separating them. The DNA of the CDR3 is TGTGCCAGCTCACCAGGACGGGGCACAGATACGCAGTATTTT. Protein product: CASSPGRGTDTQYF.

This clone is categorized as medium-sized. The chain employs TRBV11-2 and TRBJ2-7; 9 nucleotides agree with TRBD1. CDR1 and CDR2 from the germline V gene are SGHAT and FQNNGV. V lost 5 bases, J lost 6 bases, and 14 bases stayed unmatched. This CDR3 spans 16 amino acids. The CDR3 spells CASSAWIGQGKGEQYF. CDR3 DNA: TGTGCCAGCAGCGCGTGGATAGGACAGGGGAAAGGCGAGCAGTACTTC.

This clone was detected many times. This chain joins TRBV7-2 and TRBJ1-1; TRBD1 aligns across 8 bases. This CDR3 is 13 amino acids long. Unmatched junction bases numbered 3, after V lost 3 bases and J lost 6 bases. The V gene's germline CDR1 is SGHTA and CDR2 FQGNSA. CDR3 nucleotides: TGTGCCAGCAGCTTGGACAGGGAGGCTGAAGCTTTCTTT. The encoded protein is CASSLDREAEAFF.

This clone was counted between two and nine times. A read error may account for a junction end that differs from germline. The V gene is TRBV30, the J gene TRBJ2-6; TRBD1 might be the D (5 bases). CDR3 length equals 15 residues. Germline CDR1 and CDR2: GTSNPN and SVGIG (reference sequence). CDR3 sequence reads: CSWSVVVSGANVLTF. In DNA form, the CDR3 reads TGTTCCTGGAGTGTGGTGGTCTCTGGGGCCAACGTCTTGACTTTC.

This rearrangement joins TRBV28 to TRBJ2-3, with 10 bases matching TRBD2. Germline V gene lookup returns CDR1 MDHEN and CDR2 SYDVKM. The CDR3 has 17 amino acids. J lost 5 bases, V lost 3 bases, and 11 bases had no gene match. CDR3 in amino acids: CASSLGGAGGLGDTQYF. CDR3 nucleotide sequence: TGTGCCAGCAGTTTGGGGGGAGCGGGAGGGCTCGGAGATACGCAGTATTTT.

This clone was detected ten times or more. The chain couples TRBV12-3 or TRBV12-4 to TRBJ2-1; 11 positions match TRBD1. The CDR3 has 16 residues. The V and J ends lost 5 bases and 7 bases, in that order; junction bases with no gene match: 10. CDR3 protein: CASSLSGTGGRNEQFF. The CDR3 coding sequence is TGTGCCAGCAGTCTCTCCGGGACAGGGGGTAGAAATGAGCAGTTCTTC.

This chain uses TRBV20-1 with TRBJ1-1; weak D call: TRBD1 (6 bases). V lost 2 bases to trimming and J lost 7 bases, with 26 bases between them. CDR3 length: 17 amino acids. Germline V gene data show CDR1 as DFQATT and CDR2 as SNEGSKA (reference sequence). The CDR3 spells CSARLLTGTLIEDEAFF. Written as DNA, the CDR3 is TGCAGTGCTAGACTTCTTACCGGGACACTTATTGAGGATGAAGCTTTCTTT.